These 32 T cell receptor beta chains originate from one sample sequenced in a study of post-analysis software for immune sequencing data. Study-wide results and caveats: Roughly five TRBV segments appeared more often in patients than in controls, and TRBV5-6, TRBV5-1 and TRBV20-1 were among these.

TCR beta cDNA libraries had unique molecular identifiers. TCRdb analysed the PCR reads with MiXCR anew, one entry per CDR3 protein. Counted here are some 370,000 distinct CDR3 sequences, about a third occurring once; the ten biggest clones make up about an eighth. What these receptors recognize is not known. Material for sequencing was blood. The receptors originated from a girl aged 5 to 17 with multiple sclerosis.

The chain uses TRBV20-1 and TRBJ2-1; a weak D match, TRBD2 (6 bases). Trimming removed 4 bases at V and 6 bases at J, with 22 bases between. CDR1 is DFQATT and CDR2 is SNEGSKA in the germline V gene (reference sequence). The CDR3 is made up of 16 amino acids. The CDR3 region has the DNA TGCAGTGCTATCACTAGCTCATGGATAGGCTCCAATGAGCAGTTCTTC. This translates into CSAITSSWIGSNEQFF.

The table lists this clonotype with many counts. The CDR3 protein is CASSQQGQGSNEQFF. The CDR3 bases are TGTGCCAGCAGTCAGCAGGGACAGGGATCTAATGAGCAGTTCTTC. V usage is TRBV12-3 or TRBV12-4 and J usage is TRBJ2-1; 9 bases are shared with TRBD1. The V segment lost 5 bases and the J segment 7 bases; nucleotides outside the gene matches: 9. The CDR3 runs 15 residues.

The CDR3 region has the DNA TGTGCCAGCAGTTTCCAGGGGGCGCCTCTCAATGAGCAGTTCTTC. This sequence encodes CASSFQGAPLNEQFF. V is TRBV12-3 or TRBV12-4 and J is TRBJ2-1; 8 bases are a match to TRBD1. Trimming removed 3 bases from V and 6 bases from J; junction bases left unmatched: 7. CDR3 length: 15 amino acids.

The chain combines TRBV12-3 or TRBV12-4 with TRBJ1-5; tentatively, D is TRBD1 (5 bases). The CDR3 consists of 16 residues. The V and J ends lost 7 bases and 2 bases respectively, with 18 bases between them. Written as DNA, the CDR3 is TGTGCCAGCACCCCTGGGAGGGGCCTTGGCAATCAGCCCCAGCATTTT. This encodes CASTPGRGLGNQPQHF.

This chain uses TRBV7-3 with TRBJ2-7, with D perhaps matching TRBD1 (5 bases). Trimming removed 5 bases from V and 5 bases from J, with 19 bases in between. The CDR3 has 15 amino acids. The germline V gene encodes CDR1 SGHTA and CDR2 FQGTGA. CDR3 amino acids: CASSPSPGQWDEQYF. In DNA form, the CDR3 reads TGTGCCAGCAGCCCCTCCCCAGGGCAGTGGGACGAGCAGTACTTC.

This clonotype has only a few counts. The rearrangement uses TRBV2 and TRBJ1-1; D possibly corresponds to TRBD1 (5 bases). The CDR3 has 12 amino acids. V lost 10 bases and J 4 bases, leaving 13 bases between the germline ends. Germline V lookup: CDR1 SNHLY, CDR2 FYNNEI. The CDR3 DNA is TGTGCCACCCAGGGTGACAGCACTGAAGCTTTCTTT. Its translation: CATQGDSTEAFF.

This chain links TRBV29-1 with TRBJ2-1; 8 nucleotides line up with TRBD1. With 7 bases clipped from V and 7 bases from J, the junction kept 6 bases outside the gene matches. This CDR3 is 12 amino acids long. Germline V gives CDR1 SQVTM, CDR2 ANQGSEA. CDR3 amino acids: CSGRTGTNEQFF. CDR3 coding DNA: TGCAGCGGGAGGACAGGGACTAATGAGCAGTTCTTC.

The rearrangement uses TRBV5-5 and TRBJ2-3, with D perhaps given as TRBD1 or TRBD2 (6 bases each). Germline V gene lookup returns CDR1 SGHKS and CDR2 YYEKEE (reference sequence). The CDR3 sequence is 17 residues long. The V end was cut by 1 base, the J end by 4 bases, with 19 bases between. DNA for the CDR3: TGTGCCAGCAGCTTGCCAACAGGGAGGATGCGGTCAGATACGCAGTATTTT. Translating gives CASSLPTGRMRSDTQYF. The full variable domain, rest sourced from reference TRBV5-5 and TRBJ2-3, is DAGVTQSPTHLIKTRGQQVTLRCSPISGHKSVSWYQQVLGQGPQFIFQYYEKEERGRGNFPDRFSARQFPNYSSELNVNALLLGDSALYLCASSLPTGRMRSDTQYFGPGTRLTVL.

The rearrangement links TRBV7-2 to TRBJ1-2; TRBD1 is a possible D gene (5 bases). This CDR3 has 14 amino acids. Trimming took off 2 bases at V and 6 bases at J, with 13 bases between the two ends. The germline CDR1 and CDR2 sequences are SGHTA and FQGNSA. CDR3 sequence (DNA): TGTGCCAGCAGCTTAACTGCAGGGAAGGATGGCTACACCTTC. This encodes CASSLTAGKDGYTF.

The V and J genes are TRBV6-5 and TRBJ2-3; D possibly corresponds to TRBD2 (6 bases). V lost 5 bases, J lost 4 bases, and 16 bases lay in between. The CDR3 runs 15 residues. Germline-derived CDR1 and CDR2 are MNHEY and SVGAGI. The DNA for the CDR3 is TGTGCCAGCAGTCATTTAGCGGTTCGGCCAGATACGCAGTATTTT. Protein product: CASSHLAVRPDTQYF.

V gene TRBV6-1 combines with J gene TRBJ2-5; D is uncertain. The CDR3 has 13 amino acids. Per germline, CDR1 MNHNS and CDR2 SASEGT. Trimming shortened V by 4 bases and J by 1 base, and 7 bases separated the two germline ends. The CDR3 region is CASSGAAQETQYF. CDR3 nucleotides: TGTGCCAGCAGTGGGGCGGCCCAAGAGACCCAGTACTTC.

The chain has TRBV12-3 or TRBV12-4 and TRBJ2-7; D not certain. CDR3 length: 13 residues. Trimming took off 9 bases at V and 1 base at J, with 13 bases between the two ends. This chain's CDR3 is CARSSRPSYEQYF. The CDR3 coding sequence is TGTGCCAGGTCGAGCAGGCCTTCCTACGAGCAGTACTTC.

This rearrangement joins TRBV9 to TRBJ2-2, with a weak D call TRBD2 (5 bases). Germline lookup yields CDR1 SGDLS and CDR2 YYNGEE. CDR3 length equals 13 residues. With 0 bases removed from V and 8 bases from J, the gap between germline ends came to 8 bases. In DNA, the CDR3 is TGTGCCAGCAGCGTAGGGACTGTGGGGGAGCTGTTTTTT. As protein: CASSVGTVGELFF.

This chain connects TRBV7-9 to TRBJ2-1; TRBD1 matches at 7 bases. There are 12 residues in the CDR3. Germline lookup yields CDR1 SEHNR and CDR2 FQNEAQ (reference sequence). The V and J ends lost 11 bases and 4 bases, in that order; junction bases with no gene match: 5. CDR3 bases: TGTGCCTTCGGGACAGAATACAATGAGCAGTTCTTC. Protein: CAFGTEYNEQFF.

The chain has TRBV7-9 and TRBJ1-2; D is uncertain. Looked up from germline, CDR1 is SEHNR and CDR2 is FQNEAQ (reference sequence). V dropped 1 base and J dropped 2 bases, with 14 bases sitting between them. The CDR3 is 16 residues long. DNA of the CDR3: TGTGCCAGCAGCTTAGGGGTCGGGGAAACGAACTATGGCTACACCTTC. It specifies CASSLGVGETNYGYTF.

The V and J genes are TRBV12-3 or TRBV12-4 and TRBJ2-1, with 9 nucleotides matching TRBD2. V was pared by 7 bases and J by 2 bases, with 9 bases of the junction left unmatched. The CDR3 totals 16 residues. The CDR3 coding sequence is TGTGCCAGCACCCTTGGGACTAGCAGAGCCTACAATGAGCAGTTCTTC. It encodes CASTLGTSRAYNEQFF.

This chain links TRBV21-1 with TRBJ2-3; the table's D call, TRBD1, has no DNA check behind it. TRBV21-1 represents a pseudogene. This CDR3 comprises 23 residues. In DNA form, the CDR3 reads TGTGCCAGCAGCGCCCCTGAAGAAAACTCCGGACGGTCGGAAGGCGGGGGCACAGATACGCAGTATTTT. This encodes CASSAPEENSGRSEGGGTDTQYF.

This clonotype came up a few times. The rearrangement joins TRBV4-1 to TRBJ1-1; D is possibly TRBD1 (5 bases). Germline V CDR1 and CDR2: MGHRA, YSYEKL. The CDR3 has 16 residues. V shed 1 base and J shed 4 bases, with 16 bases lying between them. Written as DNA, the CDR3 is TGCGCCAGCAGCCAAGGATGGGGGGTTCGGGGCACTGAAGCTTTCTTT. Its protein is CASSQGWGVRGTEAFF.

The sample holds a few counts of this clonotype. For the CDR3, the DNA is TGTGCCAGCAGACTGATTCAGCGGCAGTACTTC. Its protein is CASRLIQRQYF. V usage is TRBV6-2 or TRBV6-3 and J usage is TRBJ2-5; D may be TRBD2 (5 bases). The ends were cut back, 6 bases at V and 11 bases at J, with 13 bases in the middle. This CDR3 has 11 residues. Germline-derived CDR1 and CDR2 are MNHEY and SVGEGT.

This chain uses TRBV12-3 or TRBV12-4 with TRBJ1-2; D unclear. CDR3 size: 15 residues. V was pared by 6 bases and J by 3 bases, with 17 bases between. The CDR3, as DNA: TGTGCCAGCAGGGCCCTAGGCCGGAGCGACTATGGCTACACCTTC. It encodes CASRALGRSDYGYTF.

A word on this clonotype: Its ends do not fully match the called genes, so a read error is possible. The chain couples TRBV14 to TRBJ1-4; weak D call: TRBD1 (6 bases). Germline lookup yields CDR1 SGHDN and CDR2 FVKESK. This CDR3 is built from 15 residues. CDR3: CAGSQDLGAGEKRFF. In nucleotides, the CDR3 is TGTGCCGGCAGCCAAGATTTGGGGGCGGGAGAAAAACGGTTTTTT.

The chain carries TRBV5-1 and TRBJ2-5, with TRBD2 identical over 9 bases. The CDR3 spans 14 residues. Germline assignment: CDR1 SGHRS and CDR2 YFSETQ. J was trimmed by 4 bases and V by 4 bases; bases with no gene match: 5. CDR3 sequence reads: CASSPPGLAETQYF. For the CDR3, the DNA is TGCGCCAGCAGCCCACCGGGACTAGCAGAGACCCAGTACTTC.

This rearrangement joins TRBV6-2 or TRBV6-3 to TRBJ2-2, with D perhaps matching TRBD1 (5 bases). Germline lookup yields CDR1 MNHEY and CDR2 SVGEGT. This CDR3 has 15 residues. V was clipped by 4 bases and J by 4 bases, with 13 bases between them. DNA for the CDR3: TGTGCCAGCAGTTCCGGGCAGGGTACCACCGGGGAGCTGTTTTTT. Its protein product is CASSSGQGTTGELFF.

V gene TRBV6-6 combines with J gene TRBJ2-1; D unresolved. The ends were cut back, 0 bases at V and 5 bases at J, with 5 bases in the middle. This CDR3 spans 13 amino acids. Per germline, CDR1 MNHNY and CDR2 SVGAGI (reference sequence). CDR3 nucleotides: TGTGCCAGCAGTTACTCGACTGACAATGAGCAGTTCTTC. This sequence encodes CASSYSTDNEQFF.

V is TRBV20-1 and J is TRBJ2-7; D remains unclear. The CDR3 is made up of 11 amino acids. Germline CDR1 reads DFQATT; CDR2 reads SNEGSKA (reference sequence). In DNA, the CDR3 is TGCATGGGAAGGGACTCCTACGAGCAGTACTTC. It is translated as CMGRDSYEQYF.

The V gene is TRBV20-1, the J gene TRBJ2-7; D unclear. With 3 bases removed from V and 1 base from J, the gap between germline ends came to 16 bases. This CDR3 contains 15 residues. Germline V gene sequence: CDR1 DFQATT, CDR2 SNEGSKA (reference sequence). CDR3 bases: TGCAGTGCTAGCCAGAAGGTGGGCGGTTCCTACGAGCAGTACTTC. Its protein product is CSASQKVGGSYEQYF.

The chain employs TRBV3-1 and TRBJ1-1; D perhaps matches TRBD1 (6 bases). The V gene's germline CDR1 is LGHDT and CDR2 YNNKEL (reference sequence). CDR3 length equals 14 residues. V lost 4 bases and J lost 3, with 12 bases in between. CDR3 in DNA: TGTGCCAGCAGCCTAGAGGGGGGGCACACTGAAGCTTTCTTT. As protein: CASSLEGGHTEAFF.

This clonotype was observed a few times. The gene calls are TRBV3-1 and TRBJ2-5; 9 bases are a match to TRBD2. Germline CDR1 LGHDT, CDR2 YNNKEL (reference sequence). J was trimmed by 4 bases and V by 3 bases; bases with no gene match: 3. The CDR3 covers 14 residues. CDR3 sequence reads: CASSHRGRGETQYF. CDR3 nucleotides: TGTGCCAGCAGCCACCGCGGGAGGGGAGAGACCCAGTACTTC.

The J gene is TRBJ2-3, the V gene TRBV4-1; 8 positions match TRBD2. The CDR3 is made up of 18 amino acids. The germline gives CDR1 MGHRA, CDR2 YSYEKL. The trim removed 0 bases at V and 4 bases at J, leaving 12 bases unmatched. The CDR3 nucleotides are TGCGCCAGCAGCCAAGAAGCCCCAGGAAGCGGGGGCGCAGATACGCAGTATTTT. Protein sequence: CASSQEAPGSGGADTQYF.

V usage is TRBV9 and J usage is TRBJ2-3; possible D gene TRBD2, 6 bases. This CDR3 is built from 16 residues. V lost 0 bases and J 3 bases, leaving 14 bases between the germline ends. The germline V gene has CDR1 SGDLS and CDR2 YYNGEE. The CDR3 loop is CASSVERGTGTDTQYF. Here the CDR3 DNA reads TGTGCCAGCAGCGTAGAACGGGGGACGGGGACAGATACGCAGTATTTT.

Only one count was recorded for this clonotype. The gene calls are TRBV27 and TRBJ1-1, with D perhaps TRBD1 (6 bases). The CDR3 contains 13 residues. Per germline, CDR1 MNHEY and CDR2 SMNVEV (reference sequence). With 4 bases removed from V and 6 bases from J, the gap between germline ends came to 12 bases. The CDR3 DNA reads as TGTGCCAGCAGTTGGGGGGCGCGTGCTGAAGCTTTCTTT. This encodes CASSWGARAEAFF.

This chain joins TRBV20-1 and TRBJ1-5; 9 bases agree with TRBD1. The V gene's germline CDR1 is DFQATT and CDR2 SNEGSKA (reference sequence). With 6 bases clipped from V and 1 base from J, the junction kept 4 bases outside the gene matches. The CDR3 runs 14 residues. CDR3 nucleotides: TGCAGTGCGTTGACAGGGGGGAGCAATCAGCCCCAGCATTTT. It encodes CSALTGGSNQPQHF.